This is a list of T cell receptor beta chains from one sample in a study of blood T cell repertoires in COVID-19. Measured with immunoSEQ multiplex PCR; TCRdb has only the in-frame clones, and not every one. This repertoire shows about 89,000 clones, about 87% found once; its top ten account for around 0.47%. Sequencing used peripheral blood. These TCRs come from a man aged 55-75 years with acute or convalescent COVID-19. The CDR3 runs from the conserved cysteine through the conserved F or W. Not every row has a clone size; where given, it reads once, few, many or a size class.

abundance | v_gene | CDR3aa
NA | TRBV5-6 | CASSLTKKSSYNEQFF
NA | TRBV21-1 | CASSKGSVWRESPPQETQYF
NA | TRBV6-2/TRBV6-3 | CASSTLGGAKNIQYF
NA | TRBV5-6 | CASSRDRPLQETQYF
NA | TRBV5-1 | CASSLSVRRSNTGELFF
NA | TRBV18 | CASSRGGDTGELFF
NA | TRBV10-2 | CASGILASYEQYF
NA | TRBV5-4 | CASSLTSGGASRLFF
NA | TRBV10-3 | CAISERGASNQPQHF
NA | TRBV9 | CASSERQGNSPLHF
NA | TRBV30 | CAWSDGPEGTEAFF
NA | TRBV14 | CASSSSGGTLAGRQETQYF
NA | TRBV19 | CASSIRQGSMTTDTQYF
few | TRBV12-3/TRBV12-4 | CASSPGQASAFF
NA | TRBV11-2 | CASSMRESKNIQYF
NA | TRBV10-2 | CASLGLPTGELFF
NA | TRBV10-3 | CAISESEETYEQYF
NA | TRBV5-1 | CASSQEWGANVLTF
NA | TRBV6-2/TRBV6-3 | CASSPLAAGPDTQYF
once | TRBV2 | CASSEFTEVDEQFF
NA | TRBV9 | CASSPQSTSGGGNTIYF
NA | TRBV7-9 | CASSPTGQETQYF
NA | TRBV3-1/TRBV3-2 | CASSPEFPGSPSEFF
NA | TRBV30 | CAWRTGTDNSPLHF
NA | TRBV2 | CASSEGWRAEQYF
NA | TRBV18 | CASSPGTSMGETQYF
NA | TRBV28 | CASSLSASTGELFF
few | TRBV27 | CASTRAGQGVSTDTQYF
NA | TRBV7-9 | CASSLAAGGIGYTF
NA | TRBV6-5 | CASSPSFGYTF
NA | TRBV5-1 | CASSLRTGQNTEAFF
NA | TRBV28 | CASSRPPLGEQYF
NA | TRBV7-3 | CASSLAGGHNEQFF
NA | TRBV12-5 | CASAKDWRGYTF
NA | TRBV9 | CASSVEGGRFEKLFF
once | TRBV11-2 | CASSPVRGNEQFF
NA | TRBV19 | CASSIGTGATETQYF
NA | TRBV30 | CAWSRVGIQSYTF
NA | TRBV30 | CAYRQGWSRTEAFF
NA | TRBV5-1 | CASSFGGDYEQYF
once | TRBV20-1 | CSASRAGGSVNEQFF
NA | TRBV9 | CASSARQATQETQYF
NA | TRBV27 | CASGLLAGVRGEQFF
NA | TRBV11-3 | CASSLGDGGRDTDTQYF
NA | TRBV10-2 | CASSEGQGVSTDTQYF
NA | TRBV7-9 | CASSSVDRGPFETQYF
NA | TRBV19 | CASSTRSTPNNEQFF